This T cell receptor beta chain derives from a study of cytomegalovirus exposure and HLA in healthy donors. The PCR made use of 60 Vbeta and 13 Jbeta primers. Measured with immunoSEQ multiplex PCR; TCRdb has only the in-frame clones, and not every one. Among 90,000 to 140,000 clones listed, approximately 82% were seen once. V was cut by 0 bases and J by 0 bases, with 11 bases left in between. Per the germline V gene, CDR1 is ENHRY and CDR2 is SYGVKD. This CDR3 has 16 residues. The TCR was taken from a man aged 35-49 years in good health and CMV-seropositive. The sample comprised PBMCs. This chain connects TRBV10-3 to TRBJ1-1; no definite D call. For the CDR3, the DNA is TGTGCCATCAGTGAGTCGAAGACTGAGATGAACACTGAAGCTTTCTTT. Translation: CAISESKTEMNTEAFF.